The clone carrying this T cell receptor (beta chain) occurred a few times. This entry comes from a study of Graves' ophthalmopathy and Graves' hyperthyroidism. For repertoire sequencing, the TCR beta CDR3 regions were amplified from RNA transcripts. RT-PCR was first run with HTBI primers, then multiplex PCR in a second round. TCRdb redid the calling of the multiplex PCR reads with MiXCR, one entry per CDR3 protein. The data show around 660,000 distinct CDR3 sequences, with roughly two fifths seen just once and about 3.3% held by the top ten. V was trimmed by 4 bases and J by 6 bases, leaving 18 bases between them. This CDR3 comprises 16 residues. Looked up from germline, CDR1 is SGHTA and CDR2 is FQGTGA.

The receptor's source is an adult man with Graves' ophthalmopathy. The chain recombines TRBV7-3 with TRBJ2-2, with D possibly TRBD2 on 6 matching bases. Sample: peripheral blood. This CDR3 reads CASSSSPISGPGELFF. In DNA form, the CDR3 reads TGTGCCAGCAGCTCCAGTCCCATTAGCGGCCCCGGGGAGCTGTTTTTT.